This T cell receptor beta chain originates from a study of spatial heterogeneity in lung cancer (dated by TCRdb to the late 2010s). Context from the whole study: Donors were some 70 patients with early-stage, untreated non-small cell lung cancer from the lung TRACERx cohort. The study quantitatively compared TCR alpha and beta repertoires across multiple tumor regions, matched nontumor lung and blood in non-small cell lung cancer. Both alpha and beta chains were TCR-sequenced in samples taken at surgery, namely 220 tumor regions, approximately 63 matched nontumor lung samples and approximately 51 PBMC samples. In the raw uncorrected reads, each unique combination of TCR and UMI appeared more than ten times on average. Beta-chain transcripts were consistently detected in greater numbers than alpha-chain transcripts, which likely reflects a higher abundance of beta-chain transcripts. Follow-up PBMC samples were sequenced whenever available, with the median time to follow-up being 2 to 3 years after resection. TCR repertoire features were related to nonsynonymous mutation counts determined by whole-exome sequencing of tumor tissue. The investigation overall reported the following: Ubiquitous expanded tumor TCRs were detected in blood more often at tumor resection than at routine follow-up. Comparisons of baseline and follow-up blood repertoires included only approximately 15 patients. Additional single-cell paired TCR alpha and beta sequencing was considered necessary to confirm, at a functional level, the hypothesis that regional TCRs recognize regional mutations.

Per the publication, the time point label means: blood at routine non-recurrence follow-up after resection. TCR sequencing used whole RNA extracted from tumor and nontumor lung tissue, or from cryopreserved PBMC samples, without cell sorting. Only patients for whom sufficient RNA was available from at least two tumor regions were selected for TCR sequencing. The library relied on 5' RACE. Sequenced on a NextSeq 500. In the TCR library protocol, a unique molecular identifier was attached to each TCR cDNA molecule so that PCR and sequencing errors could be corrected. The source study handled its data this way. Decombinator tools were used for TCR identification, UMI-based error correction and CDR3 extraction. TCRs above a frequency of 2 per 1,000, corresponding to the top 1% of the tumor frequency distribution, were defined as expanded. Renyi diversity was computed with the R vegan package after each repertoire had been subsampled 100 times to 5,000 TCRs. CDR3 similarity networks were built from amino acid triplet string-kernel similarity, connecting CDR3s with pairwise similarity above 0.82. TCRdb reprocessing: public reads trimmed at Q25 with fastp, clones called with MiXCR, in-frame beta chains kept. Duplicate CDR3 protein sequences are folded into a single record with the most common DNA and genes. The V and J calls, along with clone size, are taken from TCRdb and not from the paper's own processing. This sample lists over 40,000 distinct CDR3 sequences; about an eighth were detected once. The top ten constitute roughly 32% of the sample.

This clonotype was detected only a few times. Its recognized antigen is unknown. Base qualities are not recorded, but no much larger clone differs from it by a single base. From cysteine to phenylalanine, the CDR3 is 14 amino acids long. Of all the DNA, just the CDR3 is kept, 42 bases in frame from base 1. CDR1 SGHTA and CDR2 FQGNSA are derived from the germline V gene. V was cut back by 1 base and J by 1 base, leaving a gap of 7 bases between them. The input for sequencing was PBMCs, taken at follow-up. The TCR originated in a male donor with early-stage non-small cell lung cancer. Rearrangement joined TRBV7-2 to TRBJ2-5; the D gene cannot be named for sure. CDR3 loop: CASSLDYSQETQYF. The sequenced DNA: TGTGCCAGCAGCTTAGACTACAGCCAAGAGACCCAGTACTTC.